Listed here is a single T cell receptor (beta chain). Trimming cost V 4 bases and J 14 bases, with 17 bases left between them. This CDR3 spans 13 amino acids. Germline CDR1 and CDR2: MNHEY and SVGAGI. These data belong to a study of blood T cell repertoires in COVID-19. Study as a whole: The study drew acute and convalescent COVID-19 samples from the United States, Italy and Spain. Sample material is recorded as cDNA or gDNA derived from T cells, B-cell-depleted T cells, or PBMCs.

TCRdb's copy holds only in-frame clones and misses some; the assay was immunoSEQ multiplex PCR. The profile covers about 160,000 clones, with approximately 73% appearing a single time and 3% to 4.5% taken by the ten largest. Sequenced material: peripheral blood. This receptor was taken from a woman over 75 with acute or convalescent COVID-19. V is TRBV6-5 and J is TRBJ2-2; a weak D match, TRBD1 (6 bases). The CDR3 region is CASSSGVPLELFF. CDR3 nucleotides: TGTGCCAGCAGTTCAGGGGTACCGCTTGAACTGTTTTTT.